This T cell receptor (beta chain) derives from a study of identifying expanded T cells in peripheral blood. Study outcomes and limitations: Technical replicates showed around 1.2 changed clones; two weeks roughly 16; four weeks 19. Across healthy donors, higher total template counts meant significantly greater roughly 2-week count variance.

This clone occurred a few times. The antigen is undetermined. Repertoires were generated with immunoSEQ multiplex PCR, while TCRdb's copy carries only in-frame clones and drops some. The data contain 90,000 or so clones, approximately 83% of them singletons. Source material: blood. This clonotype was sampled from a person aged 18 to 70 in good health.

The CDR3 reads CSARDGYTIYF. CDR3 nucleotide sequence: TGCAGTGCTAGAGATGGGTACACCATATATTTT. The V and J genes are TRBV20-1 and TRBJ1-3; D call uncertain. V lost 0 bases and J lost 8, with 5 bases in between. CDR3 length equals 11 residues. Germline lookup yields CDR1 DFQATT and CDR2 SNEGSKA (reference sequence).